Included here is one T cell receptor beta chain sequence, with context. The antigen is unknown. This entry is derived from a study of Tregs in tolerant kidney transplant recipients. General observations from the study: Findings come from small patient numbers and require larger validation.

The method was immunoSEQ multiplex PCR; TCRdb's version includes in-frame clones alone and lacks a portion of them. The sample has some 74,000 clones, under 95% seen once. Germline V gene sequence: CDR1 SGDLS, CDR2 YYNGEE. The CDR3 runs 16 residues. The TCR sequence derives from a human donor who received a combined kidney and bone marrow transplant. V and J are TRBV9 and TRBJ2-5; D is possibly TRBD1 (6 bases). The J call may be faulty, since TRBJ2-7 better matches the DNA end. The sequenced sample was Tregs from blood, obtained before the transplant. The chain's CDR3 is CASSAASRRGSYEQYF. The CDR3, as DNA: TGTGCCAGCAGCGCCGCCTCTCGAAGGGGGTCCTACGAGCAGTACTTC.